The 21 T cell receptor beta chains below all came from one sample that was sequenced in a study of CXCR4 blockade with PD-1 therapy in pancreatic cancer. TCRdb's table, derived via immunoSEQ multiplex PCR, lists solely in-frame clones and lacks some. The sample contains around 1,700 clones, roughly 40% of which appear only once. The sample taken for sequencing was tumor tissue. The receptors were gathered from a human donor with pancreatic ductal adenocarcinoma.

This clone was counted a few times. The chain is built from TRBV19 and TRBJ1-1, with D perhaps matching TRBD1 (5 bases). Per germline, CDR1 LNHDA and CDR2 SQIVND (reference sequence). The CDR3 contains 15 residues. V was pared by 3 bases and J by 0 bases, with 11 bases between. The CDR3 DNA reads as TGTGCCAGTAGTATGAGAGGGGTTATGAACACTGAAGCTTTCTTT. Translated, it gives CASSMRGVMNTEAFF.

The chain recombines TRBV11-3 with TRBJ1-1; D remains ambiguous. The CDR3 has 15 residues. Per the germline V gene, CDR1 is SGHNT and CDR2 is YENEEA. V was shortened by 5 bases and J by 2 bases, with 15 bases between the two germline ends. The CDR3 nucleotides read TGTGCCAGCAGCCAAGGTTCAGGCCGAAACACTGAAGCTTTCTTT. This translates into CASSQGSGRNTEAFF. The complete variable domain, with remaining parts taken from reference TRBV11-3 and TRBJ1-1, reads EAGVVQSPRYKIIEKKQPVAFWCNPISGHNTLYWYLQNLGQGPELLIRYENEEAVDDSQLPKDRFSAERLKGVDSTLKIQPAELGDSAVYLCASSQGSGRNTEAFFGQGTRLTVV.

In its sample, this clone was seen a few times. The chain employs TRBV19 and TRBJ2-7, with 10 bases lining up with TRBD1. The germline V gene has CDR1 LNHDA and CDR2 SQIVND (reference sequence). The CDR3 runs to 17 residues. Trimming removed 3 bases from V and 5 bases from J; junction bases left unmatched: 13. DNA for the CDR3: TGTGCCAGTAGTATTCCCTCCTCCGGGACAGGGGCCCACGAGCAGTACTTC. Its translation is CASSIPSSGTGAHEQYF.

This clone appeared a few times. The chain couples TRBV6-8 to TRBJ2-1, with D possibly being TRBD2 (7 bases). Trimming left V 6 bases short and J 3 bases short, with 15 bases between. The CDR3 consists of 15 residues. Germline V gene data show CDR1 as MNHGY and CDR2 as SAAAGT. The CDR3 is CASRFVGGGYNEQFF. The CDR3 region has the DNA TGTGCCAGCAGATTCGTAGGGGGGGGCTACAATGAGCAGTTCTTC.

The J gene is TRBJ2-2, the V gene TRBV9; possibly TRBD1 or TRBD2 for D (6 bases each). The CDR3 covers 15 residues. Germline-derived CDR1 and CDR2 are SGDLS and YYNGEE. The V end was cut by 4 bases, the J end by 5 bases, with 15 bases between. The CDR3 DNA reads TGTGCCAGCAGCCCGGGGGCGGGGTGGACCGGGGAGCTGTTTTTT. Its protein is CASSPGAGWTGELFF.

Concerning this clone: At the DNA level, this CDR3 is encoded by other sequences in the same sample as well. The chain links TRBV6-8 to TRBJ1-1; D is uncertain. Germline-derived CDR1 and CDR2 are MNHGY and SAAAGT. This CDR3 has 16 amino acids. V gave up 1 base and J gave up 0 bases, with 12 bases separating them. CDR3 nucleotides: TGTGCCAGCAGTTACTTACTAGAGGCTTTGAACACTGAAGCTTTCTTT. As protein: CASSYLLEALNTEAFF.

The rearrangement uses TRBV19 and TRBJ1-1, with 9 positions matching TRBD1. CDR1 is LNHDA and CDR2 is SQIVND in the germline V gene (reference sequence). Losses at the gene ends were 5 bases for V and 0 bases for J; bases not matched to a gene: 10. The CDR3 length is 17 residues. The CDR3 DNA is TGTGCCAGTAGTCCCCCGGGACAGGGAATTATGAACACTGAAGCTTTCTTT. Translation: CASSPPGQGIMNTEAFF.

The rearrangement joins TRBV19 to TRBJ2-7; unclear D gene. V was cut by 3 bases and J by 2 bases, with 14 bases left in between. Germline CDR1 is LNHDA and CDR2 is SQIVND (reference sequence). CDR3 length: 15 amino acids. The CDR3 nucleotides read TGTGCCAGTAGTATTACGGGCAGTAGCCCCTACGAGCAGTACTTC. It specifies CASSITGSSPYEQYF.

This rearrangement joins TRBV29-1 to TRBJ1-2; D may be TRBD1 (5 bases). This CDR3 comprises 12 residues. The V gene's germline CDR1 is SQVTM and CDR2 ANQGSEA. V dropped 2 bases and J dropped 6 bases, with 10 bases sitting between them. The CDR3 protein is CSVEQLQDGYTF. CDR3 DNA: TGCAGCGTTGAACAGCTACAGGATGGCTACACCTTC.

Note on this clone: Relative to the germline gene, one junction end is altered; a read error may explain this. V and J are TRBV6-8 and TRBJ2-5; 7 nucleotides align to TRBD1. This CDR3 is built from 15 residues. Germline V gives CDR1 MNHGY, CDR2 SAAAGT. The CDR3 loop reads CAISKGTALQETQYF. CDR3 in DNA: TGTGCCATCAGTAAGGGGACAGCCTTGCAAGAGACCCAGTACTTC.

The chain joins TRBV15 to TRBJ1-1; no firm D call. This CDR3 has 15 residues. Germline assignment: CDR1 LNHNV and CDR2 YYDKDF (reference sequence). V gave up 2 bases and J gave up 1 base, with 11 bases separating them. The CDR3: CATSRSHSANTEAFF. The CDR3 nucleotides are TGTGCCACCAGCAGATCCCACAGTGCGAACACTGAAGCTTTCTTT.

This clone rates as medium-sized. The chain uses TRBV12-2 and TRBJ1-2. TRBV12-2 is termed a pseudogene. The CDR3 runs 14 residues. The chain's CDR3 is CASRLSPRAQRYTF. The CDR3 coding sequence is TGTGCAAGTCGCTTATCTCCTCGGGCACAACGCTACACCTTC.

The chain uses TRBV5-1 and TRBJ2-3; tentatively, D is TRBD2 (7 bases). This CDR3 has 15 residues. Trimming left V 4 bases short and J 5 bases short, with 17 bases between. Germline values: CDR1 SGHRS, CDR2 YFSETQ. CDR3 residues: CASSPDGGLIDTQYF. The CDR3, as DNA: TGCGCCAGCAGCCCTGACGGGGGGCTGATAGATACGCAGTATTTT.

In this sample, this clone turned up a few times. V is TRBV5-1 and J is TRBJ1-1; a weak D match, TRBD1 (6 bases). Trimming stripped 4 bases from V and 0 bases from J, with 25 bases between. The CDR3 has 19 amino acids. The V gene's germline CDR1 is SGHRS and CDR2 YFSETQ. CDR3 sequence reads: CASSQLGGPGLTLNTEAFF. The CDR3 DNA sequence: TGCGCCAGCAGCCAATTGGGGGGCCCAGGCTTGACTCTGAACACTGAAGCTTTCTTT.

The genes are TRBV6-8 and TRBJ1-2; D gene unclear. The CDR3 loop spans 12 amino acids. Trimming left V 0 bases short and J 5 bases short, with 4 bases between. Germline V gene lookup returns CDR1 MNHGY and CDR2 SAAAGT. CDR3 in DNA: TGTGCCAGCAGTTACTCAGGGTATGGCTACACCTTC. Its translation is CASSYSGYGYTF.

The chain combines TRBV19 with TRBJ1-5, with D unclear. Germline CDR1 LNHDA, CDR2 SQIVND (reference sequence). Trimming took 5 bases from V and 5 from J, leaving 22 bases between them. The CDR3 length is 17 residues. The chain's CDR3 is CASSRIGDPGGDQPQHF. The CDR3 DNA sequence: TGTGCCAGTAGTCGCATCGGGGATCCAGGCGGAGATCAGCCCCAGCATTTT.

This chain links TRBV15 with TRBJ1-5; perhaps TRBD1 as D (6 bases). Deletions cut 3 bases from V and 1 base from J, with 7 bases between. Germline V gene lookup returns CDR1 LNHNV and CDR2 YYDKDF (reference sequence). The CDR3 extends over 14 amino acids. Written as DNA, the CDR3 is TGTGCCACCAGCAGCGGACAGAGCAATCAGCCCCAGCATTTT. As protein: CATSSGQSNQPQHF.

This clone has only one observation. The chain joins TRBV10-2 to TRBJ2-1, with D uncertain. Trimming left V 5 bases short and J 5 bases short, with 10 bases between. The germline V gene encodes CDR1 WSHSY and CDR2 SAAADI. CDR3 size: 13 residues. CDR3 amino acids: CASSWATDNEQFF. CDR3 DNA sequence: TGCGCCAGCAGTTGGGCAACCGACAATGAGCAGTTCTTC.

The rearrangement joins TRBV27 to TRBJ2-4; D remains unclear. V dropped 0 bases and J dropped 0 bases, with 15 bases sitting between them. This CDR3 region has 18 residues. Per germline, CDR1 MNHEY and CDR2 SMNVEV (reference sequence). CDR3 residues: CASSLSFRAPSAKNIQYF. CDR3 bases: TGTGCCAGCAGTTTATCGTTTAGGGCCCCCTCAGCCAAAAACATTCAGTACTTC.

The J gene is TRBJ2-3, the V gene TRBV29-1; tentative D call: TRBD2 (5 bases). V lost 4 bases to trimming and J lost 0 bases, with 11 bases between them. Germline CDR1 is SQVTM and CDR2 is ANQGSEA. There are 14 residues in the CDR3. CDR3 sequence (DNA): TGCAGCGTTGGGTCGAGGACTAGCACAGATACGCAGTATTTT. Residues: CSVGSRTSTDTQYF.

The rearrangement uses TRBV14 and TRBJ2-5; D is uncertain. CDR3 length equals 13 residues. Trimming cost V 3 bases and J 7 bases, with 12 bases left between them. Germline lookup yields CDR1 SGHDN and CDR2 FVKESK. The CDR3 here is CASSQNTVLTQYF. CDR3 nucleotides: TGTGCCAGCAGCCAGAACACGGTGCTGACCCAGTACTTC.